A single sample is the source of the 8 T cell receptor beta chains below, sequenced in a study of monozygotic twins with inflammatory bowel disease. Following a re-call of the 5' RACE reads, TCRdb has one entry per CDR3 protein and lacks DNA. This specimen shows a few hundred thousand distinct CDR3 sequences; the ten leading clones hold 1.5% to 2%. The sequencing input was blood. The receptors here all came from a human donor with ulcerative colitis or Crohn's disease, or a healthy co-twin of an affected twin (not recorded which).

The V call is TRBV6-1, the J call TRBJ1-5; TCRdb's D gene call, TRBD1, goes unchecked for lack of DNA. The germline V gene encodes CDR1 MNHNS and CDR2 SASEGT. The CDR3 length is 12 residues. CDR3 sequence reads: CASRQGVQHQHF.

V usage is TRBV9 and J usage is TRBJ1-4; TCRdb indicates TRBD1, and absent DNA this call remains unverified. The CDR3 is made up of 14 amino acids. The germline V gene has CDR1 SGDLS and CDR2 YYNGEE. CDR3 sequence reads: CASSSQGLGEKLFF.

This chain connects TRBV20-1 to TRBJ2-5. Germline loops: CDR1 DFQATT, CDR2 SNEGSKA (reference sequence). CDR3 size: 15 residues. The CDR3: CSARDRADVKETQYF.

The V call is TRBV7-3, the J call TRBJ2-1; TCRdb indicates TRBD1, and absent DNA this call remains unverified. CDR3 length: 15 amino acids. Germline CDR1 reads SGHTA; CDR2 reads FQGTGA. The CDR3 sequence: CASSSTGGTYNEQFF.

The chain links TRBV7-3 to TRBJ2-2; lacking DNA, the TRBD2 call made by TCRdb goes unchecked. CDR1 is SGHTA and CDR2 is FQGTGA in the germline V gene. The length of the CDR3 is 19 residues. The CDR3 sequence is CASSLIGTTRLANTGELFF.

Here the CDR3 reads CASSDRYRGYTF. This sequence joins TRBV6-1 and TRBJ1-2; TCRdb selects TRBD1, and the lack of DNA leaves this call unchecked. The CDR3 spans 12 residues. Germline CDR1 MNHNS, CDR2 SASEGT.

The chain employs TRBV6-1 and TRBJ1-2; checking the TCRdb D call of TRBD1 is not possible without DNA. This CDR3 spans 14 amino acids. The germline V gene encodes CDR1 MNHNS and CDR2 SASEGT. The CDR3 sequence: CASRQRPGKDGYTF.

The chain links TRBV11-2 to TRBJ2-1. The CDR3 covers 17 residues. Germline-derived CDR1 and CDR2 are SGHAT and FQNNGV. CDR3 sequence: CASSLVVLGSQVDEQFF.